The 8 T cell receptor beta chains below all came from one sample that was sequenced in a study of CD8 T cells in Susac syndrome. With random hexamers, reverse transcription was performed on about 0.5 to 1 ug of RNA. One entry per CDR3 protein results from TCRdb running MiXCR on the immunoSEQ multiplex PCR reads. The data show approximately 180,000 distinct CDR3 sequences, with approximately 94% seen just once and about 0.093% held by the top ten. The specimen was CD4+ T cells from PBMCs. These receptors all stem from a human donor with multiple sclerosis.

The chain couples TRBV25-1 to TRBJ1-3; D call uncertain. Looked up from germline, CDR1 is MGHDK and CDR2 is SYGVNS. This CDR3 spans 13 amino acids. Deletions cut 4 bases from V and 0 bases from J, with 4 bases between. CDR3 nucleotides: TGTGCCAGCAGTGGAAACTCTGGAAACACCATATATTTT. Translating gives CASSGNSGNTIYF.

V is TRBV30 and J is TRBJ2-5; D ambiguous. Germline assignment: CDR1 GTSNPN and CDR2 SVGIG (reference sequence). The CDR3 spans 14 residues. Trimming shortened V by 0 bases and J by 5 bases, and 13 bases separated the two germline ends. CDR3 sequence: CAWSVLGGSETQYF. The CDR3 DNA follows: TGTGCCTGGAGTGTACTTGGTGGGTCGGAGACCCAGTACTTC.

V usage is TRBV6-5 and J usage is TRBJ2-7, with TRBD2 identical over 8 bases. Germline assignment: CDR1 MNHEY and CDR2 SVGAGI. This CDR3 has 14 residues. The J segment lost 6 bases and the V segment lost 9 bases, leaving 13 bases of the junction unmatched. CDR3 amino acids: CASYRSLAVGEQYF. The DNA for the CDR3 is TGTGCCAGTTACAGGTCACTAGCGGTCGGCGAGCAGTACTTC.

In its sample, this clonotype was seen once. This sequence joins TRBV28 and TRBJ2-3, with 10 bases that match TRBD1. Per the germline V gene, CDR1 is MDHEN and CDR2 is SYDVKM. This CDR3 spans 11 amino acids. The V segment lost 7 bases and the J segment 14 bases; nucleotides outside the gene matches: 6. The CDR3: CASKGTGDPYF. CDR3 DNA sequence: TGTGCCAGCAAAGGGACAGGGGATCCGTATTTT.

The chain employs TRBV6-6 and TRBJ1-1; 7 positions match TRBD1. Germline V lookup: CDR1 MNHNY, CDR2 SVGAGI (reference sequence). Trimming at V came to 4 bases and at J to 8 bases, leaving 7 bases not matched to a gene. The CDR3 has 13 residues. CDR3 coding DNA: TGTGCCAGCAGTTTCTCCCCGGGACAGGAAGCTTTCTTT. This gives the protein CASSFSPGQEAFF.

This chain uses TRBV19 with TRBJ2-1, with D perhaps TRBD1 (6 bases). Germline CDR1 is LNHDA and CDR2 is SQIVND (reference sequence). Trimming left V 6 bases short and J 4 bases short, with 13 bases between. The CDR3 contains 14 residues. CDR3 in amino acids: CASRTRTEYNEQFF. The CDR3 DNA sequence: TGTGCCAGTAGAACTAGGACAGAGTACAATGAGCAGTTCTTC.

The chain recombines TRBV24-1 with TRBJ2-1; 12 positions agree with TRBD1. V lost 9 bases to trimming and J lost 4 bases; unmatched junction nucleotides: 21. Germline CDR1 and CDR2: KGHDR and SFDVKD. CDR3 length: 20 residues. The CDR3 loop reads CATARQGGQGAPISYNEQFF. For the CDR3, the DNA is TGTGCCACCGCCCGGCAAGGGGGACAGGGGGCCCCAATCAGTTACAATGAGCAGTTCTTC.

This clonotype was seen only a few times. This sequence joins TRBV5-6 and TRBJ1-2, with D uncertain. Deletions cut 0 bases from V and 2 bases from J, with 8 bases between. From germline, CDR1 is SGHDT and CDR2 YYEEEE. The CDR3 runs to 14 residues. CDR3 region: CASSLVGGNYGYTF. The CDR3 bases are TGTGCCAGCAGCTTGGTTGGCGGCAACTATGGCTACACCTTC. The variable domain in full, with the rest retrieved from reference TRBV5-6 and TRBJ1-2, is DAGVTQSPTHLIKTRGQQVTLRCSPKSGHDTVSWYQQALGQGPQFIFQYYEEEERQRGNFPDRFSGHQFPNYSSELNVNALLLGDSALYLCASSLVGGNYGYTFGSGTRLTVV.